This section outlines one T cell receptor beta chain sequence together with its context. Its antigen is still unknown. The sample comes from a study of CD8 T cells in Susac syndrome. Study-wide results and caveats: Clonal expansion was absent from the CD4+ T cell repertoires in Susac syndrome.

About 0.45 to 1 ug RNA was reverse transcribed with random hexamers. With immunoSEQ multiplex PCR, TCR beta CDR3 was amplified across 54 Vbeta and 13 Jbeta. TCRdb re-called the immunoSEQ multiplex PCR reads through MiXCR, storing one row per CDR3 protein. This sample has some 200,000 distinct CDR3 sequences, with around 95% found just once. The specimen was CD4+ T cells from PBMCs. The source of this sequence is a human donor with Susac syndrome.

This CDR3 reads CASSLSQAPTYGYTF. As DNA, the CDR3 is TGTGCCAGCAGCTTATCACAGGCCCCAACTTATGGCTACACCTTC. This rearrangement joins TRBV7-8 to TRBJ1-2; maybe TRBD1 (5 bases). The V and J ends lost 2 bases and 5 bases respectively, with 15 bases between them. This CDR3 spans 15 amino acids. CDR1 and CDR2 (germline): SGHVS, FQNEAQ.